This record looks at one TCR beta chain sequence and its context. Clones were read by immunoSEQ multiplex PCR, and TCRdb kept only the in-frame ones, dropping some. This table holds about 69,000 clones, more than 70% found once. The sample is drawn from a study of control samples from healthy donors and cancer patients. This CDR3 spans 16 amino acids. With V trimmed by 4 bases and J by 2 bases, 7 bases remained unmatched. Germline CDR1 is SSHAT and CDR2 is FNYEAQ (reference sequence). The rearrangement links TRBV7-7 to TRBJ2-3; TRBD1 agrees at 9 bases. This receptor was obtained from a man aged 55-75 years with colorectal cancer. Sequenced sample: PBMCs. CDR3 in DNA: TGTGCCAGCAGCTGGGACAGGGTTGGGGACACAGATACGCAGTATTTT. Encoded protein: CASSWDRVGDTDTQYF.